The clone carrying this T cell receptor beta chain showed up just a few times. Its antigen remains unknown. With 7 bases removed from V and 3 bases from J, the gap between germline ends came to 10 bases. The CDR3 runs 13 residues. The germline gives CDR1 KGHDR, CDR2 SFDVKD. The entry originates in a study of regulatory T cells in long-lasting Graves disease. Time point given: newly diagnosed GD, antithyroid drugs for less than 3 months. With RNA extracted from PBMCs as input, the TCR library was made. For TCR beta, libraries came from iRepertoire HTBI primers and Arm-PCR of CDR3 regions. MiXCR, applied by TCRdb to the multiplex PCR reads, yields one record per CDR3 protein. This sample carries about 530,000 distinct CDR3 sequences, about 16% of them seen once, and the ten largest clones take 25%. Notes on the study in general: Peripheral blood was the sole material, not thyroid tissue.

These data were also reused for a study on T cells in Graves' hyperthyroidism and ophthalmopathy.

The chain has TRBV24-1 and TRBJ2-3; D may correspond to TRBD1 or TRBD2 (5 bases each). The input for sequencing was peripheral blood mononuclear cells (PBMCs), taken at new diagnosis, from a patient treated with antithyroid drugs. This TCR was sampled from a woman in her forties or fifties with Graves disease. Here the CDR3 reads CATSQGETDTQYF. In nucleotides, the CDR3 is TGTGCCACCAGCCAGGGAGAGACAGATACGCAGTATTTT.